These 9 T cell receptor beta chains were sequenced from one sample in a study of cytotoxic CD8 clonotypes in ibrutinib-treated CLL (dated by TCRdb to the early 2020s). The receptor library was made with the immunoSEQ multiplex PCR assay. Sourced from immuneACCESS, this table was stored by TCRdb with only in-frame sequences that have V and J called. A share of the clones is absent; for the studies checked, an unresolved V gene accounts for under half, and the remainder has no known explanation. The sample table lists fewer than 85,000 clones, roughly 77% of them with a count of one. Approximately 5% of the sample rests with the top ten. Sample time point, as interpreted from the label and publication: eleven to twelve months on ibrutinib. The sample was PBMCs, taken after 12 months of ibrutinib treatment. Receptor source: a human donor with chronic lymphocytic leukemia.

The V call is TRBV28, the J call TRBJ1-3; D ambiguous. CDR3 length: 14 amino acids. Germline V CDR1 and CDR2: MDHEN, SYDVKM. The V gene lost 4 bases and the J gene lost 9 bases, with 16 bases spanning the gap. CDR3 in amino acids: CASSSGLPTATIYF. The CDR3 nucleotides are TGTGCCAGCAGTTCCGGACTTCCCACGGCCACCATATATTTT. The complete variable domain, with remaining parts taken from reference TRBV28 and TRBJ1-3, reads DVKVTQSSRYLVKRTGEKVFLECVQDMDHENMFWYRQDPGLGLRLIYFSYDVKMKEKGDIPEGYSVSREKKERFSLILESASTNQTSMYLCASSSGLPTATIYFGEGSWLTVV.

The chain is built from TRBV28 and TRBJ2-7; 8 bases fit TRBD2. Germline CDR1 and CDR2: MDHEN and SYDVKM. The CDR3 covers 20 residues. J lost 4 bases, V lost 6 bases, and 26 bases had no gene match. The CDR3 loop reads CASSQGMWAHGAGGPYEQYF. The CDR3 DNA sequence: TGTGCCAGCAGCCAGGGGATGTGGGCCCACGGGGCGGGAGGCCCATACGAGCAGTACTTC.

The chain is built from TRBV7-3 and TRBJ2-5; D might be TRBD1 (6 bases). V was pared by 5 bases and J by 7 bases, with 14 bases between. Germline CDR1 and CDR2: SGHTA and FQGTGA. CDR3 length: 13 residues. CDR3 in amino acids: CASSPTGEGTQYF. CDR3 nucleotide sequence: TGTGCCAGCAGCCCGACAGGTGAGGGGACCCAGTACTTC.

The chain uses TRBV11-2 and TRBJ2-1, with unresolved D. Trimming took off 3 bases at V and 11 bases at J, with 11 bases between the two ends. This CDR3 comprises 12 residues. Germline loops: CDR1 SGHAT, CDR2 FQNNGV. The CDR3 nucleotides read TGTGCCAGCAGCTTCGCCGGCCCAAAGCAGTTCTTC. Amino acid sequence: CASSFAGPKQFF.

This chain joins TRBV9 and TRBJ2-3; D is uncertain. Trimming took 0 bases from V and 4 from J, leaving 9 bases between them. This CDR3 is 14 amino acids long. Germline CDR1 reads SGDLS; CDR2 reads YYNGEE. The CDR3 nucleotides are TGTGCCAGCAGCGTAGTTGGCAGCCCAGATACGCAGTATTTT. It is translated as CASSVVGSPDTQYF.

The chain combines TRBV12-5 with TRBJ2-3; 10 positions match TRBD2. J was trimmed by 4 bases and V by 1 base; bases with no gene match: 5. The CDR3 runs 16 residues. Germline CDR1 is LGHNT and CDR2 is FRNRAP. CDR3 nucleotide sequence: TGTGCTAGTGGTTTGGGGGCTAGCGGGAGTGCAGATACGCAGTATTTT. As protein: CASGLGASGSADTQYF.

The chain is built from TRBV7-3 and TRBJ2-3; either TRBD1 or TRBD2 may supply D (6 bases each). V lost 5 bases and J 5 bases, leaving 17 bases between the germline ends. Germline CDR1 is SGHTA and CDR2 is FQGTGA. The CDR3 runs to 15 residues. The CDR3 protein is CASSRGAEAGDTQYF. The CDR3 DNA reads as TGTGCCAGCAGCAGGGGGGCGGAGGCAGGAGATACGCAGTATTTT.

The chain couples TRBV2 to TRBJ2-2; tentatively, D is TRBD1 or TRBD2 (5 bases each). The CDR3 runs 16 residues. Trimming left V 3 bases short and J 0 bases short, with 11 bases between. The V gene's germline CDR1 is SNHLY and CDR2 FYNNEI. The CDR3 DNA follows: TGTGCCAGCAGTGAGGTGGGGGTCGCGAACACCGGGGAGCTGTTTTTT. This codes for CASSEVGVANTGELFF.

The chain links TRBV12-1 to TRBJ1-3; the D segment call TRBD1 is taken from the table without a DNA check. TRBV12-1 is annotated as a pseudogene. CDR3 length: 15 amino acids. The DNA of the CDR3 is TGTGCCAGCAGCCCCCCGGCAGGGGGAGGAAACACCATATATTTT. This gives the protein CASSPPAGGGNTIYF.